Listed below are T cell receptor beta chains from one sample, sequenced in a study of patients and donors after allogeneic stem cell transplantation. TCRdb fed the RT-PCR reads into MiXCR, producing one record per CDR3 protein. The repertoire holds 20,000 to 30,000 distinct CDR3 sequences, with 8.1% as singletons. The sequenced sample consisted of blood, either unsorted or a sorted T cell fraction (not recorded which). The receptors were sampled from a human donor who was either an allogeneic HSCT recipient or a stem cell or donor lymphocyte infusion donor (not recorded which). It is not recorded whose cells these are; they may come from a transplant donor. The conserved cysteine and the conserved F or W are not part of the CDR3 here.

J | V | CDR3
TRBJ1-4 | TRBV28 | ATGTVEFEKLF
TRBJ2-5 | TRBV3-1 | ASSQLGRVRLAGGETQY
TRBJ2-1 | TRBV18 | ASSPRSTDNEQF
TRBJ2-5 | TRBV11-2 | ASSFGTSGILTWGETQY
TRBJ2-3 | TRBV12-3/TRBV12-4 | ASTLAGGNTDTQY
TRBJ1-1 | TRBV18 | ASSQGLDTEAF
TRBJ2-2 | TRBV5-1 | ASNYQGAGGELF
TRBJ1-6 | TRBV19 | ASSRSRGFLDSPLH
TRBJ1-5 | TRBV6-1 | ASRRDMGGGNQPQH
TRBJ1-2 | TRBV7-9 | ASSLGTGVNYGYT
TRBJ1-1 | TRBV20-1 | SAVRPVGYTEAF
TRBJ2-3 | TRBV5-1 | ASSLADQPNKATDTQY
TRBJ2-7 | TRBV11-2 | ASSLERLAGGIYEQY
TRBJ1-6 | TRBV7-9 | ASSKGVNSPLH
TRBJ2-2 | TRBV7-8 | ASSSPGQVPNTGELF
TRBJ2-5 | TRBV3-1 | ASSPRQGIWETQY
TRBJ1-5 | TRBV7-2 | ASSRHLYSNQPQH
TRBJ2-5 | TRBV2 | ASSPGLTETQY
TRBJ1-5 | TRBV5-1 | ASSLGDRNQPQH
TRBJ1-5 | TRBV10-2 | ASSDNSNNQPQH
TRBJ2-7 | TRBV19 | ASSIMTGQGVNEQY
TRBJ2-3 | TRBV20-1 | SAREGLAGPTPHTQY
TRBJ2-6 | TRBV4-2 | ASSQDRSSGANVLT
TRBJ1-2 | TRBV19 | ASRQDPSEYGYT
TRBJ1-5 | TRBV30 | AWSVERSLANQPQH
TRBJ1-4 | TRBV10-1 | ASSESGQWGEKLF
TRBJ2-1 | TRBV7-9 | ASSLRVSGNEQF
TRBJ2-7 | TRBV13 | ASSPQGRGYEQY
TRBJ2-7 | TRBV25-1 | ASGSSVSVGEQY
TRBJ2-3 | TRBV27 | ASSSSLGPTDTQY
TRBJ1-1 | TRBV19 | ASSTDLEYTEAF
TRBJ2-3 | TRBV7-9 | ASSQALGTTDTQY
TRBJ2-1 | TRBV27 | ASTAGLAGFEQF
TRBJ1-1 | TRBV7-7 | ASSLGMNTEAF